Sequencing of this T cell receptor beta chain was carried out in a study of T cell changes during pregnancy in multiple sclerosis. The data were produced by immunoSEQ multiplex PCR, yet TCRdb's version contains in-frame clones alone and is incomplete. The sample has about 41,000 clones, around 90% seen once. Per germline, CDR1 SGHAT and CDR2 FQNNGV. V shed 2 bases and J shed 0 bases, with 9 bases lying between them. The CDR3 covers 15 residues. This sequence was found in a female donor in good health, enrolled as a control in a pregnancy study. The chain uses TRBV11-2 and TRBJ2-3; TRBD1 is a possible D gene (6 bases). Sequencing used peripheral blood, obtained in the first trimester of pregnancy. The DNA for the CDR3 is TGTGCCAGCAGCTTATGGGGGCCTAGCACAGATACGCAGTATTTT. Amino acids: CASSLWGPSTDTQYF.